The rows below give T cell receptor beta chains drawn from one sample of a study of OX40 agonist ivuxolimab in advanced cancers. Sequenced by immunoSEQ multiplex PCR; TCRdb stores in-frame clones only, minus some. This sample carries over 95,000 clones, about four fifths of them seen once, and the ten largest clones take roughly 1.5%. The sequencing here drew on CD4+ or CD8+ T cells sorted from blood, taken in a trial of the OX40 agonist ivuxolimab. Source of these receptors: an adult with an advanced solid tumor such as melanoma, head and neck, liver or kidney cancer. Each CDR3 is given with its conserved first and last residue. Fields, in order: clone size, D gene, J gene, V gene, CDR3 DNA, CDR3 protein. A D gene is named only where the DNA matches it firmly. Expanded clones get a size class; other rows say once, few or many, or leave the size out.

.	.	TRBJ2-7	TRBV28	TGTGCCAGCCAGCTCTCCTACGAGCAGTACTTC	CASQLSYEQYF
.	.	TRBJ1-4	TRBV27	TGTGCCAGCGCCAGGAACCCGAACCCAACTAATGAAAAACTGTTTTTT	CASARNPNPTNEKLFF
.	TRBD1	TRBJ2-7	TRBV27	TGTGCCAGCAGTCCCGCCGGGACAGGGTCCCACGAGCAGTACTTC	CASSPAGTGSHEQYF
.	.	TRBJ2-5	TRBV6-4	TGTGCCAGCAGTGACGGCCCCGGCAGGGAAGAGACCCAGTACTTC	CASSDGPGREETQYF
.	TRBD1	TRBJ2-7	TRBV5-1	TGCGCCAGCAGCTTGGCGGGACAGGGGTACGAGCAGTACTTC	CASSLAGQGYEQYF
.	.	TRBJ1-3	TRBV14	TGTGCCAGCAGCCAAGTACGAGGGGATGGAAACACCATATATTTT	CASSQVRGDGNTIYF
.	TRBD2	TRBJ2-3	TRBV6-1	TGTGCCAGCAGTGCGGGACTAGAAGATACGCAGTATTTT	CASSAGLEDTQYF
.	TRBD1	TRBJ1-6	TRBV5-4	TGTGCCAGCAGCCTGGGACAGGGTTTTAATTCACCCCTCCACTTT	CASSLGQGFNSPLHF
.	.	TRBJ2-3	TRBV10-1	TGCGCCAGCAGTGTTCGGGAGACATGCACAGATACGCAGTATTTT	CASSVRETCTDTQYF
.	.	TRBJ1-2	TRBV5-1	TGCGCCAGCAGCTTCGACAGTAGGTATGGCTACACCTTC	CASSFDSRYGYTF
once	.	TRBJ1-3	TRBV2	TGTGCCAGCGGAGTGTCAAGGGCTCGCTCTGGAAACACCATATATTTT	CASGVSRARSGNTIYF
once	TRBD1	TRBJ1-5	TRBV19	TGTGCCAGTAGGCCCACGGGACAGAATTACAATCAGCCCCAGCATTTT	CASRPTGQNYNQPQHF
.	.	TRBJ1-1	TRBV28	TGTGCCAGCAGTCAATTGGTCGGGAGGGGAGAAGCTTTCTTT	CASSQLVGRGEAFF
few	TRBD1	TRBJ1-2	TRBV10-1	TGCGCCAGCACCGAGCGGGACAGGGCTTACGGCTACACCTTC	CASTERDRAYGYTF
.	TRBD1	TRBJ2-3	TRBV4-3	TGCGCCAGCAGCCAAGGACAGGGGGCGGCTACGCAGTATTTT	CASSQGQGAATQYF
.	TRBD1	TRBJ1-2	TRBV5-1	TGCGCCAGCAGATGGACAGGGGATGGTGGCTACACCTTC	CASRWTGDGGYTF
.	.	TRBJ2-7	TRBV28	TGTGCCAGCAGTTCGGCGGGTGGGGGGACCTACGAGCAGTACTTC	CASSSAGGGTYEQYF